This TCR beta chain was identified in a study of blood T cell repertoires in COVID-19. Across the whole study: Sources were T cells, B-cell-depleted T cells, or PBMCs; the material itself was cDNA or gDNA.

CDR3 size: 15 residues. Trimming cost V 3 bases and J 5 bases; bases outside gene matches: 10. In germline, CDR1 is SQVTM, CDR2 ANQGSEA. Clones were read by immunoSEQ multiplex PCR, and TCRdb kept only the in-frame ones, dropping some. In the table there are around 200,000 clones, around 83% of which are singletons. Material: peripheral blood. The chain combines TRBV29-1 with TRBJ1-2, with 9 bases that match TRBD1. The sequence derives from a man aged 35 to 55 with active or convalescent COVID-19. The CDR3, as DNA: TGCAGCGTTGACCGCGGACAGGGGACACGATATGGCTACACCTTC. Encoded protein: CSVDRGQGTRYGYTF.